One sample yielded the 17 T cell receptor beta chains listed below, sequenced in a study of shared clonotypes between healthy human individuals. TCRdb's table, derived via immunoSEQ multiplex PCR, lists solely in-frame clones and lacks some. The sample records 2 million to 2.5 million clones, 92% being singletons. The specimen was naive CD4+ T cells from PBMCs. Regarding subset: CD45RA+ positively selected. The source of these receptors is a man aged 18-30 years in good health. Some clones in this sample may be carry-over from other donors' samples.

J is TRBJ1-1 and V is TRBV7-2, with D possibly being TRBD1 (5 bases). V lost 3 bases to trimming and J lost 5 bases, with 19 bases between them. The length of the CDR3 is 16 residues. CDR1 SGHTA and CDR2 FQGNSA come from the germline V gene. This CDR3 reads CASSFGAGRGGTEAFF. The CDR3 bases are TGTGCCAGCAGCTTCGGTGCAGGGCGGGGAGGAACTGAAGCTTTCTTT.

The chain uses TRBV6-5 and TRBJ2-3; 7 bases align to TRBD1. Trimming cost V 9 bases and J 2 bases; bases outside gene matches: 5. This CDR3 is 13 amino acids long. Germline lookup yields CDR1 MNHEY and CDR2 SVGAGI. The CDR3 nucleotides read TGTGCCAGTCGGCAGGGGGTCACAGATACGCAGTATTTT. Translating it yields CASRQGVTDTQYF.

The V gene is TRBV18, the J gene TRBJ2-1; 11 nucleotides align to TRBD1. With V trimmed by 3 bases and J by 7 bases, 11 bases remained unmatched. Germline assignment: CDR1 KGHSH and CDR2 LQKENI. The CDR3 loop spans 17 amino acids. The CDR3, as DNA: TGTGCCAGCTCACCCAGTAAGGGGACAGGGGGTAAGAATGAGCAGTTCTTC. Amino acid sequence: CASSPSKGTGGKNEQFF. Full variable domain (missing parts from reference TRBV18 and TRBJ2-1): NAGVMQNPRHLVRRRGQEARLRCSPMKGHSHVYWYRQLPEEGLKFMVYLQKENIIDESGMPKERFSAEFPKEGPSILRIQQVVRGDSAAYFCASSPSKGTGGKNEQFFGPGTRLTVL.

CDR3 in DNA: TGTGCCAGCAGCTTAAAGGACCCCAGCTCTGGAAACACCATATATTTT. This sequence encodes CASSLKDPSSGNTIYF. This chain joins TRBV11-3 and TRBJ1-3; D is ambiguous. Germline CDR1 and CDR2: SGHNT and YENEEA. The V and J ends lost 2 bases and 0 bases respectively, with 11 bases between them. This CDR3 comprises 16 residues.

V is TRBV7-9 and J is TRBJ1-4; TRBD1 might be the D (6 bases). Trimming left V 5 bases short and J 10 bases short, with 11 bases between. Germline lookup yields CDR1 SEHNR and CDR2 FQNEAQ (reference sequence). The CDR3 consists of 12 residues. Here the CDR3 reads CASSEQGGKLFF. The DNA for the CDR3 is TGTGCCAGCAGCGAACAGGGCGGAAAACTGTTTTTT. The full variable domain, its missing parts supplied by reference TRBV7-9 and TRBJ1-4, is DTGVSQNPRHKITKRGQNVTFRCDPISEHNRLYWYRQTLGQGPEFLTYFQNEAQLEKSRLLSDRFSAERPKGSFSTLEIQRTEQGDSAMYLCASSEQGGKLFFGSGTQLSVL.

This chain joins TRBV11-3 and TRBJ2-7; D is unclear. The CDR3 is 14 amino acids. Germline V gives CDR1 SGHNT, CDR2 YENEEA. V was clipped by 2 bases and J by 0 bases, with 8 bases between them. The CDR3 DNA reads as TGTGCCAGCAGCTTAAGTGGGCCCTCCTACGAGCAGTACTTC. Amino acids: CASSLSGPSYEQYF. The whole variable domain, filled in from reference TRBV11-3 and TRBJ2-7, reads EAGVVQSPRYKIIEKKQPVAFWCNPISGHNTLYWYLQNLGQGPELLIRYENEEAVDDSQLPKDRFSAERLKGVDSTLKIQPAELGDSAVYLCASSLSGPSYEQYFGPGTRLTVT.

The CDR3 loop reads CASSLATSGTGELFF. The CDR3 coding sequence is TGCGCCAGCAGCTTGGCGACTAGCGGGACGGGGGAGCTGTTTTTT. The chain has TRBV5-1 and TRBJ2-2, with 11 bases matching TRBD2. V was pared by 0 bases and J by 8 bases, with 3 bases of the junction left unmatched. From germline, CDR1 is SGHRS and CDR2 YFSETQ. This CDR3 is 15 amino acids long.

The rearrangement joins TRBV6-5 to TRBJ1-3; D ambiguous. The CDR3 is 15 residues long. Deletions cut 6 bases from V and 0 bases from J, with 12 bases between. CDR1 is MNHEY, CDR2 SVGAGI, per germline. CDR3 sequence: CASRPSISSGNTIYF. CDR3 DNA: TGTGCCAGCAGACCGTCGATAAGCTCTGGAAACACCATATATTTT.

V usage is TRBV2 and J usage is TRBJ2-7; D is perhaps TRBD2 (7 bases). The CDR3 contains 12 residues. Germline CDR1 reads SNHLY; CDR2 reads FYNNEI. Trimming cost V 6 bases and J 6 bases, with 12 bases left between them. CDR3 sequence (DNA): TGTGCCAGCAGAGGGAGGGGGAGCGAGCAGTACTTC. Its translation: CASRGRGSEQYF. Complete variable domain (other parts from reference TRBV2 and TRBJ2-7): EPEVTQTPSHQVTQMGQEVILRCVPISNHLYFYWYRQILGQKVEFLVSFYNNEISEKSEIFDDQFSVERPDGSNFTLKIRSTKLEDSAMYFCASRGRGSEQYFGPGTRLTVT.

The rearrangement links TRBV5-6 to TRBJ2-1; 12 bases line up with TRBD2. The CDR3 spans 17 residues. Germline CDR1 is SGHDT and CDR2 is YYEEEE. Trimming at V came to 3 bases and at J to 4 bases, leaving 8 bases not matched to a gene. The CDR3 is CASSSLAGGRIYNEQFF. CDR3 in DNA: TGTGCCAGCAGCTCACTAGCGGGAGGACGGATTTACAATGAGCAGTTCTTC.

A word on this clone: At the DNA level, this CDR3 is encoded by other sequences in the same sample as well. V is TRBV28 and J is TRBJ2-5; D uncertain. CDR1 MDHEN and CDR2 SYDVKM come from the germline V gene. The germline V and J ends were trimmed by 6 bases and 5 bases, with 13 bases remaining between them. The CDR3 loop spans 13 amino acids. The CDR3 nucleotides read TGTGCCAGCAGCCCTTGGGCCAAGGAGACCCAGTACTTC. Its translation: CASSPWAKETQYF.

This clone was picked up one time. V gene TRBV11-2 combines with J gene TRBJ1-2; D gene unclear. V lost 2 bases, J lost 8 bases, and 12 bases lay in between. Germline CDR1 and CDR2: SGHAT and FQNNGV. The CDR3 covers 13 residues. CDR3 sequence reads: CASSLSREDGYTF. CDR3 in DNA: TGTGCCAGCAGCTTATCAAGGGAGGACGGCTACACCTTC.

V gene TRBV6-5 combines with J gene TRBJ2-7, with 10 bases matching TRBD2. After removal of 5 bases from V and 9 bases from J, the junction contained 7 bases not matched to a gene. The CDR3 loop spans 13 amino acids. CDR1 is MNHEY, CDR2 SVGAGI, per germline. CDR3 nucleotide sequence: TGTGCCAGCAGTCTAGCGGGAGCTCGCGGGCAGTACTTC. Translated, it gives CASSLAGARGQYF.

The chain couples TRBV5-1 to TRBJ2-2; D uncertain. V was shortened by 4 bases and J by 1 base, with 11 bases between the two germline ends. This CDR3 region has 15 residues. CDR1 SGHRS and CDR2 YFSETQ come from the germline V gene. The CDR3 DNA reads TGCGCCAGCAGCCCGGACCCCCTGAACACCGGGGAGCTGTTTTTT. It encodes CASSPDPLNTGELFF.

V gene TRBV18 combines with J gene TRBJ2-1, with D uncertain. Looked up from germline, CDR1 is KGHSH and CDR2 is LQKENI. V lost 6 bases and J 10 bases, leaving 19 bases between the germline ends. The CDR3 contains 14 residues. The CDR3 loop reads CASSHRNHPEEQFF. CDR3 sequence (DNA): TGTGCCAGCTCCCACCGGAATCACCCCGAGGAGCAGTTCTTC.

The chain employs TRBV5-4 and TRBJ2-6, with D perhaps TRBD1 (7 bases). Trimming shortened V by 2 bases and J by 0 bases, and 15 bases separated the two germline ends. The V gene's germline CDR1 is SGHNT and CDR2 YYREEE (reference sequence). This CDR3 has 18 amino acids. CDR3 sequence reads: CASSFGTEGLSGANVLTF. The CDR3 DNA is TGTGCCAGCAGCTTCGGGACAGAGGGACTCTCTGGGGCCAACGTCCTGACTTTC.

The gene calls are TRBV9 and TRBJ2-1; 8 bases agree with TRBD2. The CDR3 runs to 13 residues. CDR1 SGDLS and CDR2 YYNGEE come from the germline V gene. The V segment lost 4 bases and the J segment 6 bases; nucleotides outside the gene matches: 3. CDR3 region: CASSTSGFNEQFF. The CDR3 nucleotides are TGTGCCAGCAGCACTAGCGGCTTCAATGAGCAGTTCTTC.